The 24 T cell receptor beta chains presented below share a single source sample, sequenced in a study of cytomegalovirus exposure and HLA in healthy donors. Profiling relied on immunoSEQ multiplex PCR, and the TCRdb table lists in-frame clones only, not all of them. The table has 100,000 to 150,000 clones, approximately 92% seen once; the top ten hold about 1.2%. The source material was PBMCs. These receptor sequences come from a woman aged 18-29 years in good health and CMV-seronegative.

The rearrangement links TRBV6-5 to TRBJ1-5; D possibly corresponds to TRBD1 (6 bases). The V end was cut by 3 bases, the J end by 7 bases, with 10 bases between. Looked up from germline, CDR1 is MNHEY and CDR2 is SVGAGI. This CDR3 has 13 residues. Here the CDR3 DNA reads TGTGCCAGCAGTTATAACAGGGACCAGCCCCAGCATTTT. The encoded protein is CASSYNRDQPQHF.

V gene TRBV4-1 combines with J gene TRBJ1-1; D gene uncertain. V was trimmed by 0 bases and J by 1 base, leaving 6 bases between them. This CDR3 has 14 amino acids. The germline gives CDR1 MGHRA, CDR2 YSYEKL. The CDR3 loop reads CASSQDRGNTEAFF. The CDR3 DNA sequence: TGCGCCAGCAGCCAAGATCGGGGGAACACTGAAGCTTTCTTT.

V and J are TRBV6-1 and TRBJ1-2, with D perhaps TRBD1 (5 bases). The germline V gene has CDR1 MNHNS and CDR2 SASEGT. The CDR3 covers 16 residues. Trimming took 1 base from V and 0 from J, leaving 12 bases between them. The CDR3 nucleotides are TGTGCCAGCAGTGAAGTAAGGGGCCGAGCTAACTATGGCTACACCTTC. As protein: CASSEVRGRANYGYTF.

The chain employs TRBV6-4 and TRBJ2-3, with TRBD2 matching over 11 bases. With 6 bases clipped from V and 1 base from J, the junction kept 0 bases outside the gene matches. Looked up from germline, CDR1 is MRHNA and CDR2 is SNTAGT. This CDR3 contains 14 residues. Written as DNA, the CDR3 is TGTGCCAGCAGGACTAGCGGGGGCACAGATACGCAGTATTTT. Its protein is CASRTSGGTDTQYF.

This chain joins TRBV18 and TRBJ1-2; TRBD1 agrees at 7 bases. CDR1 and CDR2 from the germline V gene are KGHSH and LQKENI. The CDR3 totals 15 residues. V trimming: 3 bases; J trimming: 5 bases; junction bases outside the gene matches: 9. CDR3 sequence reads: CASSPGQLVEYGYTF. The CDR3 nucleotides are TGTGCCAGCTCACCGGGACAGCTTGTTGAATATGGCTACACCTTC. Full variable domain (remainder filled in from reference TRBV18 and TRBJ1-2): NAGVMQNPRHLVRRRGQEARLRCSPMKGHSHVYWYRQLPEEGLKFMVYLQKENIIDESGMPKERFSAEFPKEGPSILRIQQVVRGDSAAYFCASSPGQLVEYGYTFGSGTRLTVV.

The chain has TRBV10-3 and TRBJ2-3; weak D call: TRBD1 (5 bases). The germline V gene has CDR1 ENHRY and CDR2 SYGVKD. This CDR3 spans 15 amino acids. V was clipped by 6 bases and J by 2 bases, with 15 bases between them. CDR3 residues: CAISLNQGNTDTQYF. CDR3 in DNA: TGTGCCATCAGCCTTAACCAGGGAAACACAGATACGCAGTATTTT.

The J gene is TRBJ2-3, the V gene TRBV7-8; the match to TRBD2 covers 8 bases. The trim removed 5 bases at V and 2 bases at J, leaving 6 bases unmatched. CDR3 size: 15 residues. The germline V gene has CDR1 SGHVS and CDR2 FQNEAQ. The CDR3 region has the DNA TGTGCCAGCAGCCCTATAGCGGGGACCACAGATACGCAGTATTTT. It yields the protein CASSPIAGTTDTQYF.

The CDR3 here is CASSVPRGARYEQYF. The CDR3 region has the DNA TGTGCCAGCAGCGTCCCCAGGGGGGCAAGGTACGAGCAGTACTTC. The chain employs TRBV28 and TRBJ2-7, with TRBD1 as a possible D gene (7 bases). The CDR3 runs to 15 residues. From germline, CDR1 is MDHEN and CDR2 SYDVKM. V was cut by 6 bases and J by 4 bases, with 19 bases left in between. Complete variable domain (other parts from reference TRBV28 and TRBJ2-7): DVKVTQSSRYLVKRTGEKVFLECVQDMDHENMFWYRQDPGLGLRLIYFSYDVKMKEKGDIPEGYSVSREKKERFSLILESASTNQTSMYLCASSVPRGARYEQYFGPGTRLTVT.

CDR3 DNA sequence: TGTGCCACCCACAGGGGGCAGGGGAACACTGAAGCTTTCTTT. This sequence encodes CATHRGQGNTEAFF. The chain uses TRBV10-3 and TRBJ1-1; 9 bases fit TRBD1. The germline V gene encodes CDR1 ENHRY and CDR2 SYGVKD. The V segment lost 10 bases and the J segment 1 base; nucleotides outside the gene matches: 7. There are 14 residues in the CDR3.

CDR3: CSVGISGGTADTQYF. The CDR3, as DNA: TGCAGCGTTGGGATTAGCGGGGGGACGGCGGATACGCAGTATTTT. The chain uses TRBV29-1 and TRBJ2-3; 10 bases fit TRBD2. CDR3 size: 15 residues. The germline V gene has CDR1 SQVTM and CDR2 ANQGSEA. Trimming took 4 bases from V and 6 from J; bases not matched to a gene: 10.

The chain couples TRBV6-5 to TRBJ2-7, with unresolved D. V was clipped by 0 bases and J by 4 bases, with 13 bases between them. This CDR3 has 15 amino acids. The germline gives CDR1 MNHEY, CDR2 SVGAGI. Written as DNA, the CDR3 is TGTGCCAGCAGTTACTCAGCACAGAGTGTTTACGAGCAGTACTTC. Translating gives CASSYSAQSVYEQYF.

The V call is TRBV15, the J call TRBJ2-5; D unresolved. Trimming left V 1 base short and J 0 bases short, with 9 bases between. From germline, CDR1 is LNHNV and CDR2 YYDKDF (reference sequence). The CDR3 runs 15 residues. The CDR3 coding sequence is TGTGCCACCAGCAGAGGTGGGCAGGACCAAGAGACCCAGTACTTC. Its translation is CATSRGGQDQETQYF.

This chain joins TRBV6-1 and TRBJ1-5; 9 bases agree with TRBD1. Germline CDR1 MNHNS, CDR2 SASEGT. This CDR3 has 16 residues. J lost 4 bases, V lost 3 bases, and 7 bases had no gene match. CDR3 residues: CASSDPGQGNNQPQHF. CDR3 DNA sequence: TGTGCCAGCAGTGACCCCGGACAGGGGAATAATCAGCCCCAGCATTTT.

With respect to this clone: Distinct nucleotide sequences in the sample also encode this CDR3. The V gene is TRBV7-3, the J gene TRBJ2-5; tentatively, D is TRBD1 (6 bases). Germline-derived CDR1 and CDR2 are SGHTA and FQGTGA. The CDR3 has 13 residues. V lost 5 bases to trimming and J lost 2 bases, with 9 bases between them. CDR3 sequence reads: CASSPGQQETQYF. The CDR3 DNA sequence: TGTGCCAGCAGCCCCGGACAGCAAGAGACCCAGTACTTC.

The chain recombines TRBV7-2 with TRBJ2-1, with D unclear. The ends were cut back, 5 bases at V and 4 bases at J, with 9 bases in the middle. Germline V gene lookup returns CDR1 SGHTA and CDR2 FQGNSA. There are 13 residues in the CDR3. CDR3 DNA sequence: TGTGCCAGCAGCATACCTATTTACAATGAGCAGTTCTTC. Its translation is CASSIPIYNEQFF. Complete variable domain (other parts from reference TRBV7-2 and TRBJ2-1): GAGVSQSPSNKVTEKGKDVELRCDPISGHTALYWYRQSLGQGLEFLIYFQGNSAPDKSGLPSDRFSAERTGGSVSTLTIQRTQQEDSAVYLCASSIPIYNEQFFGPGTRLTVL.

The V and J genes are TRBV5-1 and TRBJ2-1; 8 bases match TRBD2. The germline CDR1 and CDR2 sequences are SGHRS and YFSETQ. The CDR3 extends over 16 amino acids. Losses at the gene ends were 6 bases for V and 2 bases for J; bases not matched to a gene: 10. CDR3 DNA sequence: TGCGCCAGCACTTTGGTGGAGCGGGGGCCCTACAATGAGCAGTTCTTC. Its protein is CASTLVERGPYNEQFF.

V usage is TRBV6-5 and J usage is TRBJ2-5; 8 nucleotides agree with TRBD2. V lost 4 bases and J lost 1; bases outside the gene matches: 5. This CDR3 region has 15 residues. Germline CDR1 MNHEY, CDR2 SVGAGI. CDR3 residues: CASSWGAGAQETQYF. The CDR3 nucleotides are TGTGCCAGCAGTTGGGGAGCGGGGGCCCAAGAGACCCAGTACTTC.

The rearrangement uses TRBV7-5 and TRBJ2-2; TRBD1 reflects the table's D call only, with no check against the DNA. TRBV7-5 is tagged as a pseudogene. The CDR3 consists of 19 residues. In DNA form, the CDR3 reads TGTGCCAGAAGCATGGACACATCGACGACGCCGGAGTACACCGGGGAGCTGTTTTTT. Amino acids: CARSMDTSTTPEYTGELFF.

This clone has only a few counts. The rearrangement uses TRBV2 and TRBJ1-3; TRBD1 matches at 7 bases. J was trimmed by 2 bases and V by 8 bases; bases with no gene match: 3. CDR1 and CDR2 from the germline V gene are SNHLY and FYNNEI. The CDR3 loop spans 13 amino acids. The CDR3 loop is CASQGVPGNTIYF. The CDR3, as DNA: TGTGCCAGCCAGGGGGTCCCTGGAAACACCATATATTTT.

CDR3 protein: CASSPRLTATNEKLFF. In DNA, the CDR3 is TGTGCCAGCAGCCCAAGGCTTACAGCAACTAATGAAAAACTGTTTTTT. The chain employs TRBV11-2 and TRBJ1-4; no reliable D call. Germline assignment: CDR1 SGHAT and CDR2 FQNNGV. V was clipped by 5 bases and J by 0 bases, with 13 bases between them. CDR3 length equals 16 residues.

The rearrangement uses TRBV6-5 and TRBJ1-3; no clear D gene. The germline V and J ends were trimmed by 0 bases and 8 bases, with 8 bases remaining between them. The CDR3 length is 13 residues. The germline CDR1 and CDR2 sequences are MNHEY and SVGAGI. CDR3 protein: CASSYSSGYTIYF. As DNA, the CDR3 is TGTGCCAGCAGTTACTCTTCCGGGTACACCATATATTTT.

The chain is built from TRBV9 and TRBJ2-3, with unresolved D. Trimming removed 0 bases at V and 0 bases at J, with 14 bases between. This CDR3 spans 17 amino acids. Looked up from germline, CDR1 is SGDLS and CDR2 is YYNGEE. This CDR3 is CASSVDFGSESTDTQYF. CDR3 in DNA: TGTGCCAGCAGCGTAGATTTCGGCAGCGAGAGCACAGATACGCAGTATTTT. Combining the CDR3 with reference TRBV9 and TRBJ2-3 gives the whole variable domain DSGVTQTPKHLITATGQRVTLRCSPRSGDLSVYWYQQSLDQGLQFLIQYYNGEERAKGNILERFSAQQFPDLHSELNLSSLELGDSALYFCASSVDFGSESTDTQYFGPGTRLTVL.

The chain links TRBV7-9 to TRBJ2-7, with 8 nucleotides matching TRBD1. The germline gives CDR1 SEHNR, CDR2 FQNEAQ (reference sequence). The CDR3 is made up of 16 amino acids. Trimming cost V 2 bases and J 0 bases; bases outside gene matches: 6. The CDR3 loop reads CASSLTFGQGSYEQYF. CDR3 coding DNA: TGTGCCAGCAGCTTAACGTTCGGACAGGGCTCCTACGAGCAGTACTTC.

The chain is built from TRBV4-1 and TRBJ1-1; 10 nucleotides agree with TRBD1. This CDR3 has 14 residues. With 3 bases clipped from V and 6 bases from J, the junction kept 4 bases outside the gene matches. Germline values: CDR1 MGHRA, CDR2 YSYEKL. In DNA form, the CDR3 reads TGCGCCAGCAGCCAGGACAGGGGGAGATCTGAAGCTTTCTTT. Protein: CASSQDRGRSEAFF.